This TCR beta chain is from a study of cytotoxic CD8 clonotypes in ibrutinib-treated CLL. Study context: Response material was collected after a median 12 months of treatment, range 6 to 36.

Sequencing was performed with immunoSEQ multiplex PCR; in TCRdb, only in-frame clones are kept and a portion is missing. The sample holds 130,000 or so clones, around 80% seen once. From germline, CDR1 is ENHRY and CDR2 SYGVKD. V gave up 4 bases and J gave up 0 bases, with 5 bases separating them. CDR3 length: 13 residues. The rearrangement links TRBV10-3 to TRBJ2-3; no firm D call. The sample in question was PBMCs, obtained after 24 months of ibrutinib treatment. This clonotype was obtained from a human donor with chronic lymphocytic leukemia. The CDR3 spells CAISGGSTDTQYF. The CDR3 nucleotides read TGTGCCATCAGTGGGGGAAGCACAGATACGCAGTATTTT.